The 26 T cell receptor beta chains below were found in one sample sequenced in a study of blood T cell repertoires in COVID-19. Generated by immunoSEQ multiplex PCR, the TCRdb table keeps only in-frame clones and is missing some. The sample lists 300,000 to 450,000 clones; 70% to 90% were seen once. Specimen: peripheral blood. These receptors came from a woman aged 55 to 70 with COVID-19, enrolled during active disease.

The sample holds a few counts of this clone. The J gene is TRBJ2-5, the V gene TRBV5-1; D unclear. This CDR3 contains 14 residues. From germline, CDR1 is SGHRS and CDR2 YFSETQ. The germline V and J ends were trimmed by 4 bases and 4 bases, with 14 bases remaining between them. Here the CDR3 reads CASSAQAPRETQYF. In nucleotides, the CDR3 is TGCGCCAGCAGCGCCCAAGCCCCTAGAGAGACCCAGTACTTC.

This clone was picked up a small number of times. V and J are TRBV5-1 and TRBJ2-5, with 7 bases matching TRBD1. V shed 3 bases and J 2 bases; nucleotides not matched to a gene: 4. Germline V CDR1 and CDR2: SGHRS, YFSETQ. CDR3 size: 14 residues. In DNA form, the CDR3 reads TGCGCCAGCAGCTCAGGGGGTCGACAAGAGACCCAGTACTTC. Encoded protein: CASSSGGRQETQYF.

The V gene is TRBV3-1 (or the pseudogene TRBV3-2), the J gene TRBJ1-2; 9 bases align to TRBD1. V shed 6 bases and J 6 bases; nucleotides not matched to a gene: 8. The CDR3 is 14 residues long. Germline V lookup: CDR1 LGHDT, CDR2 YNNKEL (reference sequence). CDR3 region: CASSHRTGEDGYTF. The CDR3 DNA follows: TGTGCCAGCAGTCACCGGACAGGGGAAGATGGCTACACCTTC.

The chain recombines TRBV3-1 (or the pseudogene TRBV3-2) with TRBJ2-7; 8 bases fit TRBD2. Germline V lookup: CDR1 LGHDT, CDR2 YNNKEL (reference sequence). The CDR3 loop spans 15 amino acids. Unmatched junction bases numbered 9, after V lost 2 bases and J lost 6 bases. In nucleotides, the CDR3 is TGTGCCAGCAGCCAACCGGGGGGGCCTTTTCGCGAGCAGTACTTC. Its translation: CASSQPGGPFREQYF.

The chain has TRBV2 and TRBJ2-7; 10 bases map to TRBD2. V lost 3 bases and J lost 3; bases outside the gene matches: 8. The CDR3 is 16 residues long. Germline values: CDR1 SNHLY, CDR2 FYNNEI. Here the CDR3 DNA reads TGTGCCAGCAGTGATACTGGACTAGCGGACCTCTACGAGCAGTACTTC. Translated: CASSDTGLADLYEQYF.

The chain is built from TRBV11-1 and TRBJ2-7, with TRBD1 identical over 9 bases. Germline CDR1 SGHAT, CDR2 FQDESV (reference sequence). This CDR3 is built from 13 residues. J was trimmed by 7 bases and V by 5 bases; bases with no gene match: 6. The CDR3 bases are TGTGCCAGCAGCCCCGGGACAGGGAGAGAGCAGTACTTC. Translated: CASSPGTGREQYF.

J is TRBJ1-4 and V is TRBV4-1, with 8 positions matching TRBD1. The ends lost 3 bases at V and 8 bases at J; junction bases unmatched: 8. The germline V gene has CDR1 MGHRA and CDR2 YSYEKL. This CDR3 comprises 15 residues. The CDR3 reads CASSQPGQVTEKLFF. DNA for the CDR3: TGCGCCAGCAGCCAGCCGGGACAGGTAACCGAAAAACTGTTTTTT.

This chain connects TRBV14 to TRBJ2-1; D uncertain. There are 11 residues in the CDR3. Germline loops: CDR1 SGHDN, CDR2 FVKESK. V was cut by 1 base and J by 9 bases, with 4 bases left in between. In nucleotides, the CDR3 is TGTGCCAGCAGCCAAGCGGTTGAGCAGTTCTTC. Amino acids: CASSQAVEQFF. Complete variable domain (other parts from reference TRBV14 and TRBJ2-1): EAGVTQFPSHSVIEKGQTVTLRCDPISGHDNLYWYRRVMGKEIKFLLHFVKESKQDESGMPNNRFLAERTGGTYSTLKVQPAELEDSGVYFCASSQAVEQFFGPGTRLTVL.

V and J are TRBV2 and TRBJ2-4; maybe TRBD1 (6 bases). This CDR3 contains 17 residues. CDR1 is SNHLY and CDR2 is FYNNEI in the germline V gene. V lost 6 bases to trimming and J lost 0 bases, with 18 bases between them. The CDR3 loop reads CASSGERGSVAKNIQYF. CDR3 bases: TGTGCCAGCAGCGGGGAAAGGGGGTCGGTAGCCAAAAACATTCAGTACTTC. The entire variable domain, with the rest obtained from reference TRBV2 and TRBJ2-4, is as follows: EPEVTQTPSHQVTQMGQEVILRCVPISNHLYFYWYRQILGQKVEFLVSFYNNEISEKSEIFDDQFSVERPDGSNFTLKIRSTKLEDSAMYFCASSGERGSVAKNIQYFGAGTRLSVL.

V is TRBV3-1 (or the pseudogene TRBV3-2) and J is TRBJ1-2; the D is unclear. The CDR3 loop spans 15 amino acids. Per germline, CDR1 LGHDT and CDR2 YNNKEL (reference sequence). The V end lost 1 base, the J end lost 4 bases, and 13 bases lay between the germline ends. CDR3 coding DNA: TGTGCCAGCAGCCAAGTTAACGCCGGGTCCTATGGCTACACCTTC. It is translated as CASSQVNAGSYGYTF.

This chain joins TRBV19 and TRBJ1-6, with 7 bases matching TRBD1. CDR3 length: 13 residues. V shed 5 bases, J shed 8 bases, and the junction held 3 bases outside the gene matches. CDR1 is LNHDA and CDR2 is SQIVND in the germline V gene (reference sequence). In DNA, the CDR3 is TGTGCCAGTAGTGGGCAGGGGGATTCACCCCTCCACTTT. Protein sequence: CASSGQGDSPLHF.

The V and J genes are TRBV3-1 (or the pseudogene TRBV3-2) and TRBJ2-5; TRBD2 might be the D (7 bases). Trimming removed 4 bases at V and 1 base at J, with 16 bases between. CDR1 and CDR2 from the germline V gene are LGHDT and YNNKEL (reference sequence). The CDR3 length is 16 residues. CDR3 sequence (DNA): TGTGCCAGCAGCCCGCGGGGGCCCGCTTTCCAAGAGACCCAGTACTTC. It encodes CASSPRGPAFQETQYF.

This clone was found once. The chain is built from TRBV2 and TRBJ1-1; tentative D call: TRBD1 (5 bases). The CDR3 loop spans 14 amino acids. Trimming cost V 7 bases and J 4 bases, with 16 bases left between them. Germline assignment: CDR1 SNHLY and CDR2 FYNNEI. CDR3 region: CASMVDSVGTEAFF. DNA for the CDR3: TGTGCCAGCATGGTAGACAGTGTTGGCACTGAAGCTTTCTTT.

V gene TRBV4-1 combines with J gene TRBJ1-4; 11 bases map to TRBD1. Trimming took 2 bases from V and 7 from J; bases not matched to a gene: 6. This CDR3 contains 16 residues. Germline loops: CDR1 MGHRA, CDR2 YSYEKL. Written as DNA, the CDR3 is TGCGCCAGCAGCCAATCGTCCGGGACAGGGGGTGAAAAACTGTTTTTT. This encodes CASSQSSGTGGEKLFF.

The rearrangement joins TRBV5-4 to TRBJ1-1; D remains unclear. This CDR3 spans 17 amino acids. Germline V CDR1 and CDR2: SGHNT, YYREEE (reference sequence). V was cut by 4 bases and J by 4 bases, with 23 bases left in between. The CDR3 DNA sequence: TGTGCCAGCAGCGCAACAGAGAACCTCTTAGTTGGCACTGAAGCTTTCTTT. Encoded protein: CASSATENLLVGTEAFF.

The V and J genes are TRBV30 and TRBJ1-5; a possible D gene is TRBD1 (5 bases). The CDR3 is made up of 14 amino acids. Germline loops: CDR1 GTSNPN, CDR2 SVGIG (reference sequence). The V gene lost 0 bases and the J gene lost 7 bases, with 13 bases spanning the gap. CDR3 amino acids: CAWSVTWGAQPQHF. Here the CDR3 DNA reads TGTGCCTGGAGTGTGACCTGGGGCGCCCAGCCCCAGCATTTT.

This chain uses TRBV6-5 with TRBJ1-2, with unresolved D. The V gene's germline CDR1 is MNHEY and CDR2 SVGAGI. V lost 2 bases and J lost 8, with 9 bases in between. CDR3 size: 12 residues. CDR3: CASSYPGNGYTF. The CDR3 DNA is TGTGCCAGCAGTTACCCCGGGAACGGCTACACCTTC.

The chain has TRBV10-3 and TRBJ1-3; 8 nucleotides line up with TRBD1. Trimming took 6 bases from V and 3 from J; bases not matched to a gene: 1. This CDR3 spans 13 amino acids. Germline CDR1 ENHRY, CDR2 SYGVKD. CDR3 in amino acids: CAIRGQVGNTIYF. In DNA, the CDR3 is TGTGCCATCAGGGGACAGGTTGGAAACACCATATATTTT.

The chain carries TRBV5-1 and TRBJ2-1, with TRBD2 matching 12 bases. Germline V gene data show CDR1 as SGHRS and CDR2 as YFSETQ. The CDR3 is 16 amino acids. V shed 1 base and J 4 bases; nucleotides not matched to a gene: 3. The CDR3 loop reads CASSLTSGGFYNEQFF. CDR3 coding DNA: TGCGCCAGCAGCTTGACTAGCGGGGGGTTTTACAATGAGCAGTTCTTC. Full variable domain (outside the CDR3, taken from reference TRBV5-1 and TRBJ2-1): KAGVTQTPRYLIKTRGQQVTLSCSPISGHRSVSWYQQTPGQGLQFLFEYFSETQRNKGNFPGRFSGRQFSNSRSEMNVSTLELGDSALYLCASSLTSGGFYNEQFFGPGTRLTVL.

The chain couples TRBV3-1 (or the pseudogene TRBV3-2) to TRBJ2-3; tentatively, D is TRBD1 (6 bases). The V end was cut by 3 bases, the J end by 6 bases, with 25 bases between. Germline CDR1 is LGHDT and CDR2 is YNNKEL (reference sequence). CDR3 length: 18 amino acids. DNA of the CDR3: TGTGCCAGCAGCCACCCGGAATGGACAGTCTTAGTGATGGATACGCAGTATTTT. Protein product: CASSHPEWTVLVMDTQYF.

V usage is TRBV25-1 and J usage is TRBJ1-1; 7 bases map to TRBD1. The CDR3 is 14 amino acids. The germline V gene has CDR1 MGHDK and CDR2 SYGVNS. V was pared by 3 bases and J by 0 bases, with 1 base of the junction left unmatched. DNA of the CDR3: TGTGCCAGCAGTGAGGGACAGCTGAACACTGAAGCTTTCTTT. Residues: CASSEGQLNTEAFF.

The gene calls are TRBV7-3 and TRBJ2-3; D not certain. Germline assignment: CDR1 SGHTA and CDR2 FQGTGA. The CDR3 extends over 12 amino acids. The V and J ends lost 2 bases and 7 bases respectively, with 7 bases between them. In nucleotides, the CDR3 is TGTGCCAGCAGCTTAGGGCTCAATACGCAGTATTTT. Protein: CASSLGLNTQYF.

The CDR3 sequence is CASRALGRVELFF. In DNA, the CDR3 is TGCGCCAGCAGGGCCCTGGGGAGGGTGGAACTGTTTTTT. The chain employs TRBV10-1 and TRBJ1-4; D unresolved. Trimming cost V 6 bases and J 12 bases, with 17 bases left between them. The length of the CDR3 is 13 residues. Germline CDR1 and CDR2: WNHNN and SYGVQD (reference sequence).

The V gene is TRBV3-1 (or the pseudogene TRBV3-2), the J gene TRBJ1-1; 7 nucleotides align to TRBD1. CDR1 and CDR2 (germline): LGHDT, YNNKEL (reference sequence). This CDR3 has 14 residues. V lost 4 bases, J lost 5 bases, and 7 bases stayed unmatched. The DNA for the CDR3 is TGTGCCAGCAGCCGACAACAGGGGTATACTGAAGCTTTCTTT. It yields the protein CASSRQQGYTEAFF.

The rearrangement links TRBV2 to TRBJ2-7; 9 bases are shared with TRBD1. This CDR3 is built from 14 residues. The junction had 8 bases not matched to a gene; V was cut back by 6 bases and J by 5 bases. CDR1 SNHLY and CDR2 FYNNEI come from the germline V gene. The CDR3: CASSPGTGIDEQYF. The CDR3 coding sequence is TGTGCCAGCAGCCCCGGGACAGGGATCGACGAGCAGTACTTC.

This clone has just a few counts. The chain couples TRBV2 to TRBJ2-7; tentatively, D is TRBD2 (5 bases). The germline CDR1 and CDR2 sequences are SNHLY and FYNNEI. The length of the CDR3 is 14 residues. The V gene lost 7 bases and the J gene lost 0 bases, with 13 bases spanning the gap. CDR3 amino acids: CASIAGHSSYEQYF. The DNA for the CDR3 is TGTGCCAGCATTGCGGGTCACAGCTCCTACGAGCAGTACTTC.